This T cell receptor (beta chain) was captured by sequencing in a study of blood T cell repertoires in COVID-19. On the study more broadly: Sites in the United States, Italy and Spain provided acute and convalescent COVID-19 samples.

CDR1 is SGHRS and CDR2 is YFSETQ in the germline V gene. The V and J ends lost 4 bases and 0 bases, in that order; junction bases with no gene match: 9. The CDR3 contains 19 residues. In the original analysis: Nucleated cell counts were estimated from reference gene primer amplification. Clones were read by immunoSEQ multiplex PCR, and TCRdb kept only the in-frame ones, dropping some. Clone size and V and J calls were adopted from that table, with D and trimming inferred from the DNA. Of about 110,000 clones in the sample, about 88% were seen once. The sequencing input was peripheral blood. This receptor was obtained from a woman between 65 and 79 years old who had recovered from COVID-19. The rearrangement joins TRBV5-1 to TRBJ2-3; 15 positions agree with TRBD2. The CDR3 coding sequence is TGCGCCAGCAGCAATCCCGGGACTAGCGGGGGGCCTAGCACAGATACGCAGTATTTT. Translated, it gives CASSNPGTSGGPSTDTQYF.